This T cell receptor beta chain is from a study of T cells expressing NK-cell markers. The germline gives CDR1 SGHVS, CDR2 FQNEAQ. This CDR3 has 14 amino acids. Making the TCR beta cDNA relied on 5'RACE template switching with UMIs. TCRdb processed the 5' RACE reads again and assigns one entry to each CDR3 protein, with no DNA. The table lists some 450,000 distinct CDR3 sequences. Sequenced input: blood T cells: a sorted CD56 or NKG2C T cell subset, CD4+ or CD8+ T cells, or bulk PBMC T cells (not recorded which). The TCR was taken from a woman aged 18-70 years in good health. V and J are TRBV7-8 and TRBJ2-1; the D gene TCRdb calls, TRBD1, cannot be checked with no DNA. CDR3 protein: CASSKDRVYNEQFF.